This TCR beta chain was captured by sequencing in a study of beta chain features in type 1 diabetes. Findings of the study overall: PCR might pick shorter templates more often, in the same way for patients and controls. Naive, central memory and Treg TCRB repertoires appeared more alike in patients than in healthy donors. In these data, an HLA type influence on TCRB rearrangement remained unresolved. Shorter TCRB CDR3s, moderately but significantly so, marked every one of the four CD4+ subsets in Type 1 diabetes patients.

This clone showed up just a few times. Its antigen is as yet unknown. Expressed TCRB transcripts were sequenced because the entire RNA isolate underwent reverse transcription. Produced via immunoSEQ multiplex PCR; TCRdb's table is partial and in-frame only. The sample lists around 690,000 clones, over 10% seen once, with more than 0.095% in the top ten. Per germline, CDR1 SQVTM and CDR2 ANQGSEA. Trimming pared 0 bases from V and 4 bases from J, leaving 7 bases between. The CDR3 totals 13 residues. The sample consisted of naive CD4+ T cells from blood. The chain couples TRBV29-1 to TRBJ1-3; D not certain. This TCR derives from a man in his thirties or forties with type 1 diabetes. DNA of the CDR3: TGCAGCGTTGAAGATTTGGGCGGAAACACCATATATTTT. Translation gives CSVEDLGGNTIYF.